Reported below is one T cell receptor (beta chain). This sample was included in a study of spatial heterogeneity in lung cancer. Overall study: A total of 72 untreated early-stage non-small cell lung cancer patients served as donors. Among detected sequences, beta-chain ones consistently exceeded alpha-chain ones in number.

Stated time point: blood at routine non-recurrence follow-up after resection. From tumor, nontumor lung or frozen PBMC, whole RNA was taken unsorted for sequencing. TCRdb ran MiXCR on the 5' RACE reads and lists one entry per CDR3 protein. The sample carries about 30,000 distinct CDR3 sequences, approximately 6% recorded once. V was trimmed by 0 bases and J by 5 bases, leaving 13 bases between them. CDR1 and CDR2 (germline): DFQATT, SNEGSKA (reference sequence). The CDR3 has 14 residues. This material consisted of PBMCs, taken at follow-up. This sequence was found in a male donor with early-stage non-small cell lung cancer. V is TRBV20-1 and J is TRBJ2-5; D uncertain. The CDR3 DNA sequence: TGCAGTGCTAGAGACCATAACCGTCTGGAGACCCAGTACTTC. Its protein is CSARDHNRLETQYF.